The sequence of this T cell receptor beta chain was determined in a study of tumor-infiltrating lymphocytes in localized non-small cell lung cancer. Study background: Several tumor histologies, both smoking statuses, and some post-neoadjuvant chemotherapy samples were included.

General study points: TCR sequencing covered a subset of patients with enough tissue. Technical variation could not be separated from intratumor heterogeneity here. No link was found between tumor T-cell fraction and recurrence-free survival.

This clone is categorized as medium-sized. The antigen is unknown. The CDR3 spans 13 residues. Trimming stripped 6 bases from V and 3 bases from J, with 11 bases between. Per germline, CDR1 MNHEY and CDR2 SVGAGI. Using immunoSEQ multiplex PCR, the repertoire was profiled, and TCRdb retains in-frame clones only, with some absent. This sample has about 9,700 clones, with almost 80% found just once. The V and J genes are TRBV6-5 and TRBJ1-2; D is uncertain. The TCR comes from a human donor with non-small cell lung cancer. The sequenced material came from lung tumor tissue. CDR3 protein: CASSFTGDYGYTF. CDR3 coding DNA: TGTGCCAGCAGCTTCACTGGGGACTATGGCTACACCTTC.